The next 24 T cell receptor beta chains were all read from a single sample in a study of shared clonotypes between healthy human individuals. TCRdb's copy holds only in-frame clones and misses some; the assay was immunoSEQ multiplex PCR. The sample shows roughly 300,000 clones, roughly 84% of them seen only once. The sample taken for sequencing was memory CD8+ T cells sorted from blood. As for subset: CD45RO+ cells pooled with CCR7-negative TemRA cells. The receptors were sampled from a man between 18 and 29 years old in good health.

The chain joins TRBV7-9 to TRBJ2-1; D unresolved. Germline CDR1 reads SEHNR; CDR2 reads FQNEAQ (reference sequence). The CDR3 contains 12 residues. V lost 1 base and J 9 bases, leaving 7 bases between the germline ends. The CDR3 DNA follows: TGTGCCAGCAGCTTAGTTCGTCTTGAGCAGTTCTTC. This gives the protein CASSLVRLEQFF.

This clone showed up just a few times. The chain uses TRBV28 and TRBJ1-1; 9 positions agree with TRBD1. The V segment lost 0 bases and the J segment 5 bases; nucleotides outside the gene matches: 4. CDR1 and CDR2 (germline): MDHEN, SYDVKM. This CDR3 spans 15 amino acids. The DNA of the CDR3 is TGTGCCAGCAGTTTATGGACAGGGGGATGGACTGAAGCTTTCTTT. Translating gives CASSLWTGGWTEAFF.

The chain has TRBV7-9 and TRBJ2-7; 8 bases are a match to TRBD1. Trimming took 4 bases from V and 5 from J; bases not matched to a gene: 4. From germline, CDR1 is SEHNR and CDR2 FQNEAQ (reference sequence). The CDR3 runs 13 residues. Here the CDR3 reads CASSSPDRDEQYF. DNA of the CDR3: TGTGCCAGCAGCTCACCGGACAGGGACGAGCAGTACTTC.

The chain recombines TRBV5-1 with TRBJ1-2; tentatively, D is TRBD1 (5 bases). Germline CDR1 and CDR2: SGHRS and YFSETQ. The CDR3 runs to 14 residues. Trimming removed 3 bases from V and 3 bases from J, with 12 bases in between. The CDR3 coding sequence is TGCGCCAGCAGCTCGAACAGGAACCACTATGGCTACACCTTC. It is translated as CASSSNRNHYGYTF.

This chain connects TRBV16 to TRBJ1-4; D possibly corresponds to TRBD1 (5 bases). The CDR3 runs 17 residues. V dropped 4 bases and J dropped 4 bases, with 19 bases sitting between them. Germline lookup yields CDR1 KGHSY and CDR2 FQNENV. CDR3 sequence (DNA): TGTGCCAGCAGCCTAGCAGCTCCAGGGCCCCATAATGAAAAACTGTTTTTT. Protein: CASSLAAPGPHNEKLFF. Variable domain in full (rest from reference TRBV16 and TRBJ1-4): GEEVAQTPKHLVRGEGQKAKLYCAPIKGHSYVFWYQQVLKNEFKFLISFQNENVFDETGMPKERFSAKCLPNSPCSLEIQATKLEDSAVYFCASSLAAPGPHNEKLFFGSGTQLSVL.

The CDR3 reads CSVEAGQGVTDTQYF. As DNA, the CDR3 is TGCAGCGTTGAAGCGGGACAGGGGGTCACAGATACGCAGTATTTT. This sequence joins TRBV29-1 and TRBJ2-3, with 11 bases lining up with TRBD1. The V segment lost 1 base and the J segment 2 bases; nucleotides outside the gene matches: 2. The CDR3 extends over 15 amino acids. The germline CDR1 and CDR2 sequences are SQVTM and ANQGSEA.

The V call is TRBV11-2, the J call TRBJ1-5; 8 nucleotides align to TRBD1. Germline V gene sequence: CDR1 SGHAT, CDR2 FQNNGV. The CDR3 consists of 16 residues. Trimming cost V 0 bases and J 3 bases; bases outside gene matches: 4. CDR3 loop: CASSLDSTGDNQPQHF. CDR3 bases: TGTGCCAGCAGCTTAGATTCGACAGGGGACAATCAGCCCCAGCATTTT.

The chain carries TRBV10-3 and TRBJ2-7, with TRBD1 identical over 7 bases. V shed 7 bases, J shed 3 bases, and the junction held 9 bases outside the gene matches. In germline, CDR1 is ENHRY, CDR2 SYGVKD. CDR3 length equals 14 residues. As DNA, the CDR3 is TGTGCCATCACCGAGAGACAGGGTGTCTACGAGCAGTACTTC. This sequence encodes CAITERQGVYEQYF.

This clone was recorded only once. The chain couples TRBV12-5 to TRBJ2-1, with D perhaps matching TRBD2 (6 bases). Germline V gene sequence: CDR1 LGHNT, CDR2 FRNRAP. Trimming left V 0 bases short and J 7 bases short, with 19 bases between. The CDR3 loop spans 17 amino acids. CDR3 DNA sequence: TGTGCTAGTGGTTTGGTGGTGGCGGGAAAAGGGGAGAATGAGCAGTTCTTC. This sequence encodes CASGLVVAGKGENEQFF.

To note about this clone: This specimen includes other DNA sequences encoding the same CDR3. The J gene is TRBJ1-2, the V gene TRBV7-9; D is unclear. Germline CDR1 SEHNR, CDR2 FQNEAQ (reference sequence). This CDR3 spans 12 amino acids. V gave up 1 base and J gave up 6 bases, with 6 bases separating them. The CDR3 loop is CASSLDEDGYTF. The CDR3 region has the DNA TGTGCCAGCAGCTTAGACGAGGATGGCTACACCTTC. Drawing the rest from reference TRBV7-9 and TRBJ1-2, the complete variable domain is DTGVSQNPRHKITKRGQNVTFRCDPISEHNRLYWYRQTLGQGPEFLTYFQNEAQLEKSRLLSDRFSAERPKGSFSTLEIQRTEQGDSAMYLCASSLDEDGYTFGSGTRLTVV.

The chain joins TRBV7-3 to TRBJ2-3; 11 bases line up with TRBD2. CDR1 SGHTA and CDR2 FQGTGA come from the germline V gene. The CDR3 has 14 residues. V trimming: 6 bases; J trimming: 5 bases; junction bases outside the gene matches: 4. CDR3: CASSLGTSGDTQYF. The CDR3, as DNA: TGTGCCAGCAGTCTAGGGACTAGCGGAGATACGCAGTATTTT. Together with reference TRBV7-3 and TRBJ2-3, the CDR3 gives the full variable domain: GAGVSQTPSNKVTEKGKYVELRCDPISGHTALYWYRQSLGQGPEFLIYFQGTGAADDSGLPNDRFFAVRPEGSVSTLKIQRTERGDSAVYLCASSLGTSGDTQYFGPGTRLTVL.

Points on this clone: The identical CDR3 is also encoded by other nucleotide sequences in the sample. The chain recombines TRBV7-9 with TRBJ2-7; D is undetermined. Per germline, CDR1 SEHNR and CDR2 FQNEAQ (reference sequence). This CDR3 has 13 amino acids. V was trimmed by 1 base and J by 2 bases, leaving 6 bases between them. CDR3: CASSLVGPYEQYF. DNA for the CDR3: TGTGCCAGCAGCTTAGTAGGACCCTACGAGCAGTACTTC.

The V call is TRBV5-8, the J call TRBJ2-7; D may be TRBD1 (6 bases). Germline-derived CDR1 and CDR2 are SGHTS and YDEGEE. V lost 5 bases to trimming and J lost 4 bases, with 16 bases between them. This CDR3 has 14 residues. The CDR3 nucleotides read TGTGCCAGCAGTCAACAGGGCTTGGGATACGAGCAGTACTTC. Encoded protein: CASSQQGLGYEQYF.

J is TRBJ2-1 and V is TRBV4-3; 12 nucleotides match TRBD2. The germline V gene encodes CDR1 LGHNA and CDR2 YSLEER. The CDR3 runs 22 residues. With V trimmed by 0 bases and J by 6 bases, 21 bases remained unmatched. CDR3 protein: CASSQEIGRDPSGRAWGNEQFF. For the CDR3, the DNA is TGCGCCAGCAGCCAAGAAATCGGCAGGGACCCTAGCGGGAGGGCCTGGGGCAATGAGCAGTTCTTC.

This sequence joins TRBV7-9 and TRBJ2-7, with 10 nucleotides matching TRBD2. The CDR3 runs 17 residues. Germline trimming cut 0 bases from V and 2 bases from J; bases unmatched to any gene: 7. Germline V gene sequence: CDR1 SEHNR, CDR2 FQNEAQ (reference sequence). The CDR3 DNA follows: TGTGCCAGCAGCTTAGCTAGCGGGGGGCCTTTGACCTACGAGCAGTACTTC. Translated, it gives CASSLASGGPLTYEQYF.

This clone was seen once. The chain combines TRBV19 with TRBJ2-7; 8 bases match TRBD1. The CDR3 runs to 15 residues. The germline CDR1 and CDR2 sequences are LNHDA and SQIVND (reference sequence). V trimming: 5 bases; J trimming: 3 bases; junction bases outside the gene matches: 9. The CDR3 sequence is CASSPSGQVNYEQYF. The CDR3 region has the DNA TGTGCCAGTAGTCCGTCGGGACAGGTTAACTACGAGCAGTACTTC.

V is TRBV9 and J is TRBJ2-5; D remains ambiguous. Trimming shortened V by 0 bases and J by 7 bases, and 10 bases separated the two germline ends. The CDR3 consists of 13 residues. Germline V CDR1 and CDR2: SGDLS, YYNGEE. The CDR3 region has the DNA TGTGCCAGCAGCGTAGGAATCTGGGGGACCCAGTACTTC. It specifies CASSVGIWGTQYF.

The CDR3 sequence is CASSERGFQWESYEQYF. Written as DNA, the CDR3 is TGTGCCAGCAGTGAAAGGGGTTTTCAGTGGGAGTCCTACGAGCAGTACTTC. V and J are TRBV2 and TRBJ2-7; D possibly matches TRBD1 or TRBD2 (5 bases each). The germline V gene encodes CDR1 SNHLY and CDR2 FYNNEI. Trimming took 2 bases from V and 1 from J, leaving 18 bases between them. The CDR3 is 17 amino acids.

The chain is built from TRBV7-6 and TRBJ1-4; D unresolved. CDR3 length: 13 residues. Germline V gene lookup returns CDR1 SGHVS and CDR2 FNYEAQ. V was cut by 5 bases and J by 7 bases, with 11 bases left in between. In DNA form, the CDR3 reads TGTGCCAGCAGCCCCGGGCCGATTGAAAAACTGTTTTTT. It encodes CASSPGPIEKLFF.

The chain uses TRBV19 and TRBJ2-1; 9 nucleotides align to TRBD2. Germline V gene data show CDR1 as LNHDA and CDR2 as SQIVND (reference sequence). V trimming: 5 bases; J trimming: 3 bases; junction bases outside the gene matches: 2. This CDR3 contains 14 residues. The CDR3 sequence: CASSAAGGYNEQFF. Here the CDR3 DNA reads TGTGCCAGTAGTGCAGCGGGGGGCTACAATGAGCAGTTCTTC.

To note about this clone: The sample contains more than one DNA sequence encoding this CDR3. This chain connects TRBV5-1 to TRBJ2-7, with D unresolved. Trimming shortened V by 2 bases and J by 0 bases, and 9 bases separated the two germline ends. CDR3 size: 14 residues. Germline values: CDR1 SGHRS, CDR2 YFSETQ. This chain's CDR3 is CASSFLTSSYEQYF. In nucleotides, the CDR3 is TGCGCCAGCAGCTTCCTGACAAGCTCCTACGAGCAGTACTTC. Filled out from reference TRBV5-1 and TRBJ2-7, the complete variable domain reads KAGVTQTPRYLIKTRGQQVTLSCSPISGHRSVSWYQQTPGQGLQFLFEYFSETQRNKGNFPGRFSGRQFSNSRSEMNVSTLELGDSALYLCASSFLTSSYEQYFGPGTRLTVT.

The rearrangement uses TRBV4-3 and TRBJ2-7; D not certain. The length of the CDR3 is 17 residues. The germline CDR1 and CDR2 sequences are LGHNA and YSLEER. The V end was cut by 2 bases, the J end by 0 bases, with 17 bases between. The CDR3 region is CASSQILSESSSYEQYF. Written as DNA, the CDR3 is TGCGCCAGCAGCCAAATCCTAAGCGAGTCAAGCTCCTACGAGCAGTACTTC.

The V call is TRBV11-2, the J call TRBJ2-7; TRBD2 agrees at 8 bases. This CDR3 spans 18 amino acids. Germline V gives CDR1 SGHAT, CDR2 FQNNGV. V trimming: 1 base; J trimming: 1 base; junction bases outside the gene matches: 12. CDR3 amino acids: CASSLGVAGPNPSYEQYF. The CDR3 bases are TGTGCCAGCAGCTTAGGGGTAGCGGGACCCAATCCATCCTACGAGCAGTACTTC.

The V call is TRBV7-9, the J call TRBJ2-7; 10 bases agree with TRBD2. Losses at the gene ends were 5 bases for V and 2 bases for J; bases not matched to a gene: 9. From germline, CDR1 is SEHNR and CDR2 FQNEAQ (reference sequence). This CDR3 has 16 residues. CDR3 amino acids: CASSHPLAGETYEQYF. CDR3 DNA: TGTGCCAGCAGCCACCCCCTAGCGGGAGAAACCTACGAGCAGTACTTC.